The 5 T cell receptor beta chains in this list originate from one sample, sequenced in a study of blood T cell repertoires in COVID-19. TCRdb keeps only in-frame clones here, not all; method: immunoSEQ multiplex PCR. The sample lists about 130,000 clones; roughly 90% were seen once. Sequenced sample: peripheral blood. These receptors were taken from a middle-aged man with COVID-19, enrolled during active disease.

The gene calls are TRBV10-2 and TRBJ2-1, with TRBD1 matching over 9 bases. V was clipped by 3 bases and J by 6 bases; unmatched bases: 6. Looked up from germline, CDR1 is WSHSY and CDR2 is SAAADI. This CDR3 is built from 15 residues. The CDR3 loop reads CASSDRGQGFNEQFF. The CDR3 DNA follows: TGCGCCAGCAGTGATAGGGGACAGGGCTTCAATGAGCAGTTCTTC.

The sample holds a few counts of this clone. V is TRBV6-4 and J is TRBJ1-5, with D uncertain. The CDR3 length is 18 residues. CDR1 MRHNA and CDR2 SNTAGT come from the germline V gene. V was cut by 6 bases and J by 2 bases, with 23 bases left in between. For the CDR3, the DNA is TGTGCCAGCAGATACCGAAAAACCAGAGGAGGTGGCAATCAGCCCCAGCATTTT. It translates to CASRYRKTRGGGNQPQHF.

The chain has TRBV6-5 and TRBJ1-6; a weak D match, TRBD1 (6 bases). The CDR3 has 15 residues. The germline V and J ends were trimmed by 4 bases and 11 bases, with 18 bases remaining between them. Germline CDR1 and CDR2: MNHEY and SVGAGI. In DNA form, the CDR3 reads TGTGCCAGCAGTTGGATAGGGACAACCTATACACCCCTCCACTTT. The encoded protein is CASSWIGTTYTPLHF.

The chain combines TRBV3-1 (or the pseudogene TRBV3-2) with TRBJ2-2; 8 bases agree with TRBD2. The CDR3 has 16 residues. Per germline, CDR1 LGHDT and CDR2 YNNKEL (reference sequence). V trimming: 6 bases; J trimming: 5 bases; junction bases outside the gene matches: 11. CDR3 in amino acids: CASSRGPGGKTGELFF. CDR3 DNA: TGTGCCAGCAGTAGGGGTCCGGGAGGGAAAACCGGGGAGCTGTTTTTT.

The chain carries TRBV9 and TRBJ1-4; 9 bases are a match to TRBD1. Unmatched junction bases numbered 4, after V lost 4 bases and J lost 0 bases. Germline V lookup: CDR1 SGDLS, CDR2 YYNGEE. The CDR3 spans 16 residues. CDR3 bases: TGTGCCAGCAGCACTGACAGGGGGGCAACTAATGAAAAACTGTTTTTT. This translates into CASSTDRGATNEKLFF.